Each of the 17 T cell receptor beta chains below was sequenced from the same sample in a study of blood T cells in healthy people across ages. Then a second PCR, running roughly 6 to 11 cycles, was carried out with a sample-barcoded 5' primer and a J-beta primer mix. TCRdb re-derived calls from the 5' RACE reads in MiXCR, one entry per CDR3 protein. Of about 1.5 million distinct CDR3 sequences listed, 42% are singletons. Material for sequencing was blood. The receptor set was obtained from a woman aged 18-29 years in good health.

This clonotype appeared once. The chain joins TRBV3-1 to TRBJ2-3; D call uncertain. The CDR3 runs to 14 residues. Deletions cut 0 bases from V and 5 bases from J, with 9 bases between. From germline, CDR1 is LGHDT and CDR2 YNNKEL (reference sequence). The CDR3 DNA sequence: TGTGCCAGCAGCCAAGATCACAACGGAGATACGCAGTATTTT. Protein product: CASSQDHNGDTQYF.

This rearrangement joins TRBV9 to TRBJ1-1; 7 positions match TRBD1. This CDR3 region has 15 residues. Germline values: CDR1 SGDLS, CDR2 YYNGEE. V shed 0 bases, J shed 4 bases, and the junction held 6 bases outside the gene matches. CDR3 region: CASSVEGQGVTEAFF. DNA of the CDR3: TGTGCCAGCAGCGTAGAGGGGCAGGGGGTCACTGAAGCTTTCTTT.

In its sample, this clonotype was seen a few times. This chain joins TRBV20-1 and TRBJ2-2, with D possibly TRBD1 on 6 matching bases. The CDR3 length is 13 residues. V lost 3 bases, J lost 7 bases, and 12 bases lay in between. CDR1 and CDR2 (germline): DFQATT, SNEGSKA (reference sequence). The CDR3 sequence: CSASQPGVGELFF. The DNA of the CDR3 is TGCAGTGCTAGTCAACCAGGGGTCGGGGAGCTGTTTTTT.

The rearrangement links TRBV7-9 to TRBJ2-3; D is perhaps TRBD2 (5 bases). V lost 7 bases, J lost 8 bases, and 16 bases lay in between. Germline-derived CDR1 and CDR2 are SEHNR and FQNEAQ (reference sequence). There are 13 residues in the CDR3. This chain's CDR3 is CASTPAETVTQYF. CDR3 DNA sequence: TGTGCCAGCACCCCAGCGGAAACTGTTACGCAGTATTTT. Complete variable domain (other parts from reference TRBV7-9 and TRBJ2-3): DTGVSQNPRHKITKRGQNVTFRCDPISEHNRLYWYRQTLGQGPEFLTYFQNEAQLEKSRLLSDRFSAERPKGSFSTLEIQRTEQGDSAMYLCASTPAETVTQYFGPGTRLTVL.

This clonotype has a handful of counts. This chain links TRBV27 with TRBJ1-2; no clear D. Trimming left V 5 bases short and J 6 bases short, with 16 bases between. Per the germline V gene, CDR1 is MNHEY and CDR2 is SMNVEV (reference sequence). The CDR3 consists of 14 residues. This chain's CDR3 is CASSPARPRDGYTF. In DNA, the CDR3 is TGTGCCAGCAGTCCAGCACGGCCTAGGGATGGCTACACCTTC.

The chain joins TRBV12-3 or TRBV12-4 to TRBJ2-6; TRBD1 is a possible D gene (5 bases). The CDR3 runs 17 residues. V lost 6 bases and J lost 1, with 16 bases in between. The CDR3 region is CASRTMTAISGANVLTF. In DNA, the CDR3 is TGTGCCAGCAGGACAATGACAGCTATTTCTGGGGCCAACGTCCTGACTTTC.

This clonotype has only one observation. This rearrangement joins TRBV29-1 to TRBJ1-2; TRBD1 matches 7 bases. There are 12 residues in the CDR3. From germline, CDR1 is SQVTM and CDR2 ANQGSEA. After removal of 3 bases from V and 5 bases from J, the junction contained 3 bases not matched to a gene. The chain's CDR3 is CSVEGQFYGYTF. Written as DNA, the CDR3 is TGCAGCGTTGAGGGACAGTTTTATGGCTACACCTTC.

This clonotype was seen only a few times. The chain has TRBV9 and TRBJ2-5; D remains ambiguous. The DNA end favors TRBJ2-7, so the J call may be wrong. The CDR3 runs 15 residues. CDR1 SGDLS and CDR2 YYNGEE come from the germline V gene. CDR3: CASSPLSADGVEQYF. The CDR3 DNA reads TGTGCCAGCAGCCCTTTGAGTGCGGATGGGGTCGAGCAGTACTTC.

This rearrangement joins TRBV15 to TRBJ1-2; D uncertain. The V and J ends lost 5 bases and 4 bases respectively, with 23 bases between them. This CDR3 has 17 residues. From germline, CDR1 is LNHNV and CDR2 YYDKDF (reference sequence). The DNA for the CDR3 is TGTGCCACCAGCTCAACACTCCGTGACCAAAAAACCTATGGCTACACCTTC. Its protein product is CATSSTLRDQKTYGYTF.

This clonotype was seen only once. This sequence joins TRBV7-9 and TRBJ1-5, with 10 bases fitting TRBD1. The CDR3 consists of 17 residues. CDR1 is SEHNR, CDR2 FQNEAQ, per germline (reference sequence). The J segment lost 7 bases and the V segment lost 1 base, leaving 10 bases of the junction unmatched. CDR3 region: CASSLERSTGGGQPQHF. The CDR3 nucleotides read TGTGCCAGCAGCTTAGAACGGTCGACAGGGGGCGGGCAGCCCCAGCATTTT.

This sequence joins TRBV7-2 and TRBJ2-1; possibly TRBD1 for D (5 bases). The CDR3 consists of 14 residues. Germline-derived CDR1 and CDR2 are SGHTA and FQGNSA. V was trimmed by 1 base and J by 6 bases, leaving 10 bases between them. This CDR3 is CASSLEGMINEQFF. The CDR3 DNA reads TGTGCCAGCAGCTTAGAGGGGATGATCAATGAGCAGTTCTTC. Combining the CDR3 with reference TRBV7-2 and TRBJ2-1 gives the whole variable domain GAGVSQSPSNKVTEKGKDVELRCDPISGHTALYWYRQSLGQGLEFLIYFQGNSAPDKSGLPSDRFSAERTGGSVSTLTIQRTQQEDSAVYLCASSLEGMINEQFFGPGTRLTVL.

V usage is TRBV29-1 and J usage is TRBJ2-5; perhaps TRBD1 as D (5 bases). The J call is in doubt because the DNA end fits TRBJ2-1 better. This CDR3 has 12 amino acids. Germline CDR1 and CDR2: SQVTM and ANQGSEA. The CDR3 is CSVSGLQETQFF. The CDR3 bases are TGCAGCGTATCAGGGTTGCAAGAGACCCAGTTCTTC.

V and J are TRBV27 and TRBJ2-1; TRBD1 aligns across 8 bases. V shed 3 bases, J shed 8 bases, and the junction held 6 bases outside the gene matches. CDR3 length: 14 residues. Germline V gives CDR1 MNHEY, CDR2 SMNVEV (reference sequence). This CDR3 is CASSFGQGADEQFF. The CDR3 bases are TGTGCCAGCAGTTTCGGGCAGGGGGCCGATGAGCAGTTCTTC.

V gene TRBV30 combines with J gene TRBJ2-1, with 10 positions matching TRBD2. The CDR3 is 13 residues long. Germline CDR1 GTSNPN, CDR2 SVGIG (reference sequence). After removal of 0 bases from V and 7 bases from J, the junction contained 0 bases not matched to a gene. The CDR3, as DNA: TGTGCCTGGAGTGTACTAGCGGGGAATGAGCAGTTCTTC. Translating gives CAWSVLAGNEQFF.

The chain links TRBV24-1 to TRBJ2-1; 14 bases fit TRBD2. Per germline, CDR1 KGHDR and CDR2 SFDVKD. The junction had 8 bases not matched to a gene; V was cut back by 4 bases and J by 7 bases. CDR3 length: 17 amino acids. CDR3 sequence: CATSDPPGLAGVNEQFF. As DNA, the CDR3 is TGTGCCACCAGTGACCCACCGGGACTAGCGGGAGTTAATGAGCAGTTCTTC.

This sequence joins TRBV6-2 or TRBV6-3 and TRBJ2-1, with 8 bases matching TRBD2. CDR1 is MNHEY and CDR2 is SVGEGT in the germline V gene. V was pared by 2 bases and J by 5 bases, with 2 bases of the junction left unmatched. The CDR3 spans 14 residues. As DNA, the CDR3 is TGTGCCAGCAGTTACGTTAGCGGGAACAATGAGCAGTTCTTC. It encodes CASSYVSGNNEQFF.

Details on this clonotype: Being one base from a much bigger clone, this may be a read error. The rearrangement links TRBV4-1 to TRBJ2-5; D is perhaps TRBD1 or TRBD2 (5 bases each). V shed 3 bases and J shed 11 bases, with 16 bases lying between them. This CDR3 is built from 13 residues. Germline loops: CDR1 MGHRA, CDR2 YSYEKL. CDR3 DNA sequence: TGCGCCAGCAGCCACCGTGGGGGAAATGAGCAGTACTTC. It is translated as CASSHRGGNEQYF.